Sequencing of this T cell receptor (beta chain) was carried out in a study of blood T cell repertoires in COVID-19. This CDR3 region has 16 residues. Germline assignment: CDR1 GTSNPN and CDR2 SVGIG (reference sequence). The ends were cut back, 0 bases at V and 10 bases at J, with 19 bases in the middle. Authors' data handling: Cell counts per sample came from amplifying reference gene primers. Assay used: immunoSEQ multiplex PCR; TCRdb lists only in-frame clones, some missing. That table is the source of V, J and clone size, and D and trimming were worked out from the DNA. The table has some 150,000 clones, approximately 80% seen once.

V and J are TRBV30 and TRBJ1-6; TRBD1 might be the D (5 bases). The TCR comes from a woman aged 45-60 years who had recovered from COVID-19. The sequenced sample consisted of PBMCs or T cells enriched from blood (not recorded which). CDR3 nucleotide sequence: TGTGCCTGGAGTGTAAGAAGCCAGCACACAGGATCACCCCTCCACTTT. It encodes CAWSVRSQHTGSPLHF.